The subject of this entry is one T cell receptor beta chain. Its antigen has not been determined. No qualities accompany the bases; no much larger clone lies one base away. Libraries were constructed by the immunoSEQ multiplex PCR assay. For most patients, genomic DNA was isolated with the Qiagen DNeasy Blood and Tissue Kit and shipped frozen to Adaptive Biotechnologies for TCR sequencing. For most patients, genomic DNA was subjected to high-throughput TCR-beta CDR3 sequencing by Adaptive Biotechnologies. In the authors' own workflow: TCR sequencing data for around 19 patients were retrieved from Adaptive's ImmunoSEQ software; three other patients were processed with MiXCR and VDJtools. To correct CD4 versus CD8 sorting errors, sequences present in both subsets at a frequency ratio below 5:1 were removed. CDR3 nucleotide sequences shared between donor and recipient were removed because their origin could not be assigned. To count as alloreactive, a clone needed at least 2-fold expansion over unstimulated cells and a minimum CFSE-low frequency of 0.002% (template counts) or 0.001% (read counts). Clones were considered mappable if detected in sequenced pre-transplant spleen, lymph node, or MLR CFSE-low populations of the donor or recipient. Cumulative frequency of alloreactive clones was calculated as a percentage of all sequences weighted by copy number. Held by TCRdb, this immuneACCESS table contains in-frame sequences only and omits some clones. Under half of the omission traces to an unresolved V gene where checked; the cause of the rest is unknown. That table furnishes V, J and clone size, whereas the DNA furnished D and trimming. Counted in this sample were tens of thousands of clones; over 85% of them appeared once. Around 0.54% of the sample belongs to the ten largest clones.

From the cysteine up to the phenylalanine, the CDR3 has a length of 16 residues. Just CDR3 DNA is preserved here, 48 bases in frame from base 1. Per the germline V gene, SGDLS is the CDR1 and YYNGEE is the CDR2. At the junction V is shortened by 4 bases and J by 1 base; bases outside the gene matches: 7. The data were obtained in a study of graft-versus-host responses after intestinal transplantation (dated by TCRdb to about 2021). For the wider study: Multivisceral, liver-intestinal, or isolated intestinal transplants were received by the recipients. Bulk TCR-beta CDR3 sequencing was used to track graft-versus-host and host-versus-graft alloreactive T cell clones in the graft, circulation and bone marrow after intestinal transplantation. A cohort of approximately 24 intestinal transplant recipients, including one retransplant, was enrolled, and a few patients lacking pretransplant specimens were excluded. Instead of going to the commercial service, samples from a few later patients were sequenced in-house on an Illumina MiSeq and processed with MiXCR. Donor T cell macrochimerism was defined as a peak of at least 4% donor T cells among recipient peripheral blood mononuclear cells. Every recipient was given anti-thymocyte globulin induction, then maintenance tacrolimus and steroids for roughly 3 years. Alloreactive clones were identified by sequencing pre-transplant mixed lymphocyte reaction products and comparing these products with unstimulated pre-transplant donor and recipient T cells.

The meaning of the sample's time point label: cells obtained before transplantation from donor or recipient. CD3+CD4+ and CD3+CD8+ populations were FACS-sorted from unstimulated pre-transplant donor and recipient cells taken from spleen or lymph nodes. Here is what the overall study found, with its caveats: GvH clones turned up in recipient bone marrow, with some appearing earlier in ileal mucosa or blood, a pattern consistent with an intestinal mucosal origin. Patients with donor T cell macrochimerism had high GvH to HvG T cell clonal ratios in their allografts. The relatively low number and heterogeneity of intestinal transplant patients limited the conclusions. Peak levels of circulating GvH clones were associated with declines in HvG clones early after transplant.

Sample: unstimulated CD8+ T cells sorted from spleen or lymph node cells, taken before intestinal transplant. The sequence links TRBV9 to TRBJ2-1, with 8 junctional bases fitting TRBD2. This receptor was taken from a human donor who received an intestinal transplant. The sequenced DNA is TGTGCCAGCAGCCCCCCGAGCGGGAGATCCTACAATGAGCAGTTCTTC. Its translation is CASSPPSGRSYNEQFF.